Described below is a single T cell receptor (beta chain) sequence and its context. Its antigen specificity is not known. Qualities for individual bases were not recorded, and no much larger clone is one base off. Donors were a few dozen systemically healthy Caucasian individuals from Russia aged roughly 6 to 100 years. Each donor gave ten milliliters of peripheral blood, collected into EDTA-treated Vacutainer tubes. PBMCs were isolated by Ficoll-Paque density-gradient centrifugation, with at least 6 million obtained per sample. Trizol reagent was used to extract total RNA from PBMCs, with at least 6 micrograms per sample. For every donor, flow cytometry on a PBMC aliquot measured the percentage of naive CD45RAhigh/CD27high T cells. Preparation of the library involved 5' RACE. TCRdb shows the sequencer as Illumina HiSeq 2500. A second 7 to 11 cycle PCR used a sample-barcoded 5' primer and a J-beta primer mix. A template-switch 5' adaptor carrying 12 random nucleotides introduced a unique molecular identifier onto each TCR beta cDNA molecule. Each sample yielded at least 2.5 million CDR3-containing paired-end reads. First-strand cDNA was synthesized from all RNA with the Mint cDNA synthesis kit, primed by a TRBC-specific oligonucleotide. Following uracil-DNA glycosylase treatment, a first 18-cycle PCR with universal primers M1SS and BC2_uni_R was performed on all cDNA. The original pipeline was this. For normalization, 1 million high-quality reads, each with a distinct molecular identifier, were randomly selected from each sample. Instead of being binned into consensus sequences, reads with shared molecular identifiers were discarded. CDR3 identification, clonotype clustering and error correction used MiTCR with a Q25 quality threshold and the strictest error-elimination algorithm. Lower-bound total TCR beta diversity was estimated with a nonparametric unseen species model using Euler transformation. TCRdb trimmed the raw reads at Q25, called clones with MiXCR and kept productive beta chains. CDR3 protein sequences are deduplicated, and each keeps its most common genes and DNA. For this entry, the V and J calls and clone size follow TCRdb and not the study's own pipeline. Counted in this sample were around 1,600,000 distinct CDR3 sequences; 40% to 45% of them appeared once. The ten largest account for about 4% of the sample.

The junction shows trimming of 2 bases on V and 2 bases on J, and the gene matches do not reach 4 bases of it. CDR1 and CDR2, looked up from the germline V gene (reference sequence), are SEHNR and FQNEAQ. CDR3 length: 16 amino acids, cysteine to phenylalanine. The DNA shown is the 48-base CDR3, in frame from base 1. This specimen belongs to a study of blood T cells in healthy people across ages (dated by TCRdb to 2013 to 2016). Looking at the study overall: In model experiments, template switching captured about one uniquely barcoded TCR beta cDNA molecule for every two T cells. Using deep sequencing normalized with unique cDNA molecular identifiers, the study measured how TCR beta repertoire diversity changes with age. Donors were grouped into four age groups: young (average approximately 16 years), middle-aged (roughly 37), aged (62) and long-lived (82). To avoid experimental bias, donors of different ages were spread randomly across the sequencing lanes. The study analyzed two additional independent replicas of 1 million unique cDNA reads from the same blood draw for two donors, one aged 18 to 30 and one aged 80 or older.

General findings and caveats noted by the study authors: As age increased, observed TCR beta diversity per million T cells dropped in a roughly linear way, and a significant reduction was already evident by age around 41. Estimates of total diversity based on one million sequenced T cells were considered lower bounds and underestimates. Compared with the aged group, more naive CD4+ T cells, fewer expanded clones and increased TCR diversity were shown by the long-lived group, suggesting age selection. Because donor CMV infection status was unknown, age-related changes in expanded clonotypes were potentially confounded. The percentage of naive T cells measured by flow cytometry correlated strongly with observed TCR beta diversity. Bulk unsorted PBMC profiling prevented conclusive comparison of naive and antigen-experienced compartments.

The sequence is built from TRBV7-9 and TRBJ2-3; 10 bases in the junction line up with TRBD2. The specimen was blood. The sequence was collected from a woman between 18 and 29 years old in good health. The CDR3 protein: CASSLLAGVHTDTQYF. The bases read TGTGCCAGCAGCTTACTAGCGGGAGTACACACAGATACGCAGTATTTT.